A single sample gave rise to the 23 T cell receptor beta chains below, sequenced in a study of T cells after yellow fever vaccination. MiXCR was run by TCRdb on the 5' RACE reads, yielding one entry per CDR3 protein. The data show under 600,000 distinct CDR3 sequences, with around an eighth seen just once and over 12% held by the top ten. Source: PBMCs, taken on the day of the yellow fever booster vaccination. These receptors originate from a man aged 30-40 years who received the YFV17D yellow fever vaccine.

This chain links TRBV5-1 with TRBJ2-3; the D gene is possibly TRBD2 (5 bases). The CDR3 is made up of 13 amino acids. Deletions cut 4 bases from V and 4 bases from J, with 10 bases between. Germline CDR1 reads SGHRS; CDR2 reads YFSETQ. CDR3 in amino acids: CASSLPGSDTQYF. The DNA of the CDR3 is TGCGCCAGCAGCCTTCCGGGGTCAGATACGCAGTATTTT.

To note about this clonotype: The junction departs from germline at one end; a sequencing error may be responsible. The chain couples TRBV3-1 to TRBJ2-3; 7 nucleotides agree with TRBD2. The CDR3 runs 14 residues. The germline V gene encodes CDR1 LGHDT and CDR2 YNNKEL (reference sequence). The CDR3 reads CASSQDRTSVPRDF. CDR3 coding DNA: TGTGCCAGCAGCCAAGATCGAACTAGCGTCCCGAGGGATTTT.

The CDR3 spells CASSLTPTPGPEAFF. CDR3 nucleotide sequence: TGTGCCAGCAGTTTAACCCCGACGCCTGGCCCTGAAGCTTTCTTT. The rearrangement uses TRBV28 and TRBJ1-1; no clear D. Germline loops: CDR1 MDHEN, CDR2 SYDVKM. V lost 2 bases and J lost 6, with 16 bases in between. The CDR3 spans 15 residues.

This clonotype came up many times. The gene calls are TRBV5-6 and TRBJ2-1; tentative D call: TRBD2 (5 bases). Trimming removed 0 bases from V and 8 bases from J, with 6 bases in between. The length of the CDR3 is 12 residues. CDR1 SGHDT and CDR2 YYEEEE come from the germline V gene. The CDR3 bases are TGTGCCAGCAGCTTGGGGCGGGATGAGCAGTTCTTC. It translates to CASSLGRDEQFF.

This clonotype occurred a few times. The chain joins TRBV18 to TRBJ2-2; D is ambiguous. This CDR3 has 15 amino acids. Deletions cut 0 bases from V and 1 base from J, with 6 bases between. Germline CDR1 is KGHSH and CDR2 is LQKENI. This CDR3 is CASSPPGRNTGELFF. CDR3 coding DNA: TGTGCCAGCTCACCACCGGGCAGGAACACCGGGGAGCTGTTTTTT.

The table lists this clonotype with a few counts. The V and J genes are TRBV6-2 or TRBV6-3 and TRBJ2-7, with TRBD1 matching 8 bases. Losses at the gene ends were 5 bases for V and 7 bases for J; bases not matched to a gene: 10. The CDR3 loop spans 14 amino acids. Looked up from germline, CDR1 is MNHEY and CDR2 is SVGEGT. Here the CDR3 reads CASSAGQGGKEQYF. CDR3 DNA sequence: TGTGCCAGCAGTGCCGGACAGGGCGGTAAGGAGCAGTACTTC.

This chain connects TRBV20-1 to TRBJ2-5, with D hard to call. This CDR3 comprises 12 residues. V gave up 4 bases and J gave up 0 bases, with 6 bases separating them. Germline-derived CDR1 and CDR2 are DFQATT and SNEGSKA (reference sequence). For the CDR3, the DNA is TGCAGTGCTACGACGGACCAAGAGACCCAGTACTTC. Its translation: CSATTDQETQYF.

The CDR3: CASSRAGDSYEQYF. The CDR3 DNA reads as TGTGCCAGCAGCCGAGCCGGGGACTCCTACGAGCAGTACTTC. The rearrangement joins TRBV11-3 to TRBJ2-7; D may be TRBD2 (5 bases). The length of the CDR3 is 14 residues. The germline V gene encodes CDR1 SGHNT and CDR2 YENEEA. V was trimmed by 5 bases and J by 0 bases, leaving 11 bases between them.

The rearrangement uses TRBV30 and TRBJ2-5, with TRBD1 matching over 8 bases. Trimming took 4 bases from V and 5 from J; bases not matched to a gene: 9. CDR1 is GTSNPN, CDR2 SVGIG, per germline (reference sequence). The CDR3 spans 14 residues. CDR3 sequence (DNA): TGTGCCTGGAAAGGGCAGGGGGCGAGGGAGACCCAGTACTTC. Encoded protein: CAWKGQGARETQYF.

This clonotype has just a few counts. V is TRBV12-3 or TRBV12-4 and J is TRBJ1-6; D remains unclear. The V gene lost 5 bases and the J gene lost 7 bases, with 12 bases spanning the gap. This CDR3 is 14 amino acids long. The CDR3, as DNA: TGTGCCAGCAGTGAGGGCCTCCCCAATTCACCCCTCCACTTT. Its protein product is CASSEGLPNSPLHF.

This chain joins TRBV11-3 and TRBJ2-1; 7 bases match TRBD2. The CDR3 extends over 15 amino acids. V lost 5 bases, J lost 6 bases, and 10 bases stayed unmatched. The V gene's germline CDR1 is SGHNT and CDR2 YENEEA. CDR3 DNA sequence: TGTGCCAGCAGCCTAGGACTGGGGGGGATCAATGAGCAGTTCTTC. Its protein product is CASSLGLGGINEQFF.

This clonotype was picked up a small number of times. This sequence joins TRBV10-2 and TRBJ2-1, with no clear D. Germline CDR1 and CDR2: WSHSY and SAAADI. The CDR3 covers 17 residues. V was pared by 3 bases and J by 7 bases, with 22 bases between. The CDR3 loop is CASSDRNGVGITNEQFF. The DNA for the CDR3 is TGCGCCAGCAGTGATCGGAACGGAGTGGGGATTACGAATGAGCAGTTCTTC.

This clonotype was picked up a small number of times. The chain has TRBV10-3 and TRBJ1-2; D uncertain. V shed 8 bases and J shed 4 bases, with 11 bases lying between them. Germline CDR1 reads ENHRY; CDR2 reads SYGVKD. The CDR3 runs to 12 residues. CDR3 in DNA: TGTGCCATCGATTGGGGAGTCTATGGCTACACCTTC. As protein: CAIDWGVYGYTF.

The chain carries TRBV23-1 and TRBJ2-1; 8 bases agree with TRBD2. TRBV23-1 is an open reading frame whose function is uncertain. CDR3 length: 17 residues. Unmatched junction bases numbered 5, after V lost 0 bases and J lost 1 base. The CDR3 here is CASSQSLAGFSYNEQFF. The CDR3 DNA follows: TGCGCCAGCAGTCAATCGTTAGCGGGGTTTTCCTACAATGAGCAGTTCTTC.

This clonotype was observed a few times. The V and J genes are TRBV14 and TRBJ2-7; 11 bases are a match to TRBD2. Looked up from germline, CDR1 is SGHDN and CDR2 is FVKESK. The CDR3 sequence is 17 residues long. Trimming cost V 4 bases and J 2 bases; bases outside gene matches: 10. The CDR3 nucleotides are TGTGCCAGCAGCCCCTCGGGACCGGGACTAGCGGCCTACGAGCAGTACTTC. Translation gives CASSPSGPGLAAYEQYF.

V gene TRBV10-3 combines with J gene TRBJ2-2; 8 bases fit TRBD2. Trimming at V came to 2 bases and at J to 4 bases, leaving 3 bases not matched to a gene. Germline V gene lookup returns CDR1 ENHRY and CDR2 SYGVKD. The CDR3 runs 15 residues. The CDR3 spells CAISEDGRGTGELFF. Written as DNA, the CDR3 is TGTGCCATCAGTGAGGACGGGAGGGGCACCGGGGAGCTGTTTTTT.

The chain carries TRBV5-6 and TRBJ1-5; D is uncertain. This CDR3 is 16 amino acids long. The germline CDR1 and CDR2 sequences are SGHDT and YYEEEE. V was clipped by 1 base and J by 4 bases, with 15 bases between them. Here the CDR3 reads CASSLRRVLGNQPQHF. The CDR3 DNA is TGTGCCAGCAGCTTGAGGCGAGTTTTGGGAAATCAGCCCCAGCATTTT.

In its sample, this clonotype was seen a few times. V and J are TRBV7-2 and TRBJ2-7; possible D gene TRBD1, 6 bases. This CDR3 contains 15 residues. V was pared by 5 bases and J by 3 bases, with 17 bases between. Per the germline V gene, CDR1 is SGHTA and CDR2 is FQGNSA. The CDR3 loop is CASSLRQAAYYEQYF. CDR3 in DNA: TGTGCCAGCAGCCTCAGACAGGCCGCCTACTACGAGCAGTACTTC.

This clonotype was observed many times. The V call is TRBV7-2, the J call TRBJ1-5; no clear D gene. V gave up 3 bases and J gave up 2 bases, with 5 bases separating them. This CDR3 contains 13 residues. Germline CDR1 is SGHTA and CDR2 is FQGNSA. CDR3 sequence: CASSFTGNQPQHF. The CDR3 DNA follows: TGTGCCAGCAGCTTTACGGGCAATCAGCCCCAGCATTTT. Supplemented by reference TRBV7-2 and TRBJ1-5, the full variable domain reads GAGVSQSPSNKVTEKGKDVELRCDPISGHTALYWYRQSLGQGLEFLIYFQGNSAPDKSGLPSDRFSAERTGGSVSTLTIQRTQQEDSAVYLCASSFTGNQPQHFGDGTRLSIL.

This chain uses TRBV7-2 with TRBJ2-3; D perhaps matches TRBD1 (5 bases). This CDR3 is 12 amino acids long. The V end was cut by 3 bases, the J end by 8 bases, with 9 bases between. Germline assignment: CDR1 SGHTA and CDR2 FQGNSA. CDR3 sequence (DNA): TGTGCCAGCAGCTTTATGGGGCCTACGCAGTATTTT. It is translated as CASSFMGPTQYF.

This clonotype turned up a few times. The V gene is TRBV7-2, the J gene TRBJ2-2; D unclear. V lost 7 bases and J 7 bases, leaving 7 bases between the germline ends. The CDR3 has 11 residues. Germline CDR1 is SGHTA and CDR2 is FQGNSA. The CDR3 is CASTPNGELFF. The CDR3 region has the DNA TGTGCCAGCACTCCTAACGGGGAGCTGTTTTTT.

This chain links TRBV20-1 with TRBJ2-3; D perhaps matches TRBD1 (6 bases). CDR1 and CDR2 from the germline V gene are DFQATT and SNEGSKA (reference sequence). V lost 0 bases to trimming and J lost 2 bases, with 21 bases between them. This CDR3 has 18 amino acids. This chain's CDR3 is CSARDQLRQEETTDTQYF. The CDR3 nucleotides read TGCAGTGCTAGAGATCAGCTTCGACAGGAGGAGACCACAGATACGCAGTATTTT.

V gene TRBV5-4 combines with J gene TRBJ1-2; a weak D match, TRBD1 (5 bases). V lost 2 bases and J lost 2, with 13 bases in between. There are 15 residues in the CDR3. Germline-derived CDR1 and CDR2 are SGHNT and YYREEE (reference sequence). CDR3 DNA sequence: TGTGCCAGCAGCTTACCACCCGGGGCGAACTATGGCTACACCTTC. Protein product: CASSLPPGANYGYTF.